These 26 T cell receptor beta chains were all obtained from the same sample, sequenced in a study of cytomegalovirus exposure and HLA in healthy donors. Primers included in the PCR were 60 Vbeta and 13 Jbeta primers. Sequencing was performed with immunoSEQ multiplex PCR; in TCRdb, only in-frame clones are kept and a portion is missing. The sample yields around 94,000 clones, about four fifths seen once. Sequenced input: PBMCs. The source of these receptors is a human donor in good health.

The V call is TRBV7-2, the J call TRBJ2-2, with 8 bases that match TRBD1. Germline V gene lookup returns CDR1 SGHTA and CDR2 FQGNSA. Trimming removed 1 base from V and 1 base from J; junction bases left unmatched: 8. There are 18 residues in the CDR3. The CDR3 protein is CASSLVVGQGLNTGELFF. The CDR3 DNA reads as TGTGCCAGCAGCTTAGTAGTAGGACAGGGCCTGAACACCGGGGAGCTGTTTTTT.

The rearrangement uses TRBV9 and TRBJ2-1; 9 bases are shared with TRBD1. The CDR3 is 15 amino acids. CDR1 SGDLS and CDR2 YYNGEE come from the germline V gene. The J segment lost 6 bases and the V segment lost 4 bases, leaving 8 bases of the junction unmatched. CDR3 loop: CASSSGQGRGNEQFF. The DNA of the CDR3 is TGTGCCAGCAGCTCCGGACAGGGGAGGGGCAATGAGCAGTTCTTC.

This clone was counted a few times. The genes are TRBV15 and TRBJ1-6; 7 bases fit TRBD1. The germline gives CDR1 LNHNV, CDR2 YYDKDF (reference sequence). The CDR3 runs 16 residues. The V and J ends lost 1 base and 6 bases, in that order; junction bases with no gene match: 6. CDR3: CATSRVRGLGNSPLHF. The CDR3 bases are TGTGCCACCAGCAGAGTGAGGGGGCTCGGTAATTCACCCCTCCACTTT. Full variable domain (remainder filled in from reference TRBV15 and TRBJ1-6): DAMVIQNPRYQVTQFGKPVTLSCSQTLNHNVMYWYQQKSSQAPKLLFHYYDKDFNNEADTPDNFQSRRPNTSFCFLDIRSPGLGDTAMYLCATSRVRGLGNSPLHFGNGTRLTVT.

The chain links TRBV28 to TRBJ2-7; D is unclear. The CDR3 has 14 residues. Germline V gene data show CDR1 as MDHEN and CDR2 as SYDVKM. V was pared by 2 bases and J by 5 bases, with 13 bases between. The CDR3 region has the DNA TGTGCCAGCAGTTTAGAGGTTGTGGATGACGAGCAGTACTTC. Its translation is CASSLEVVDDEQYF. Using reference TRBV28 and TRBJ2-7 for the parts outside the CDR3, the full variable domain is DVKVTQSSRYLVKRTGEKVFLECVQDMDHENMFWYRQDPGLGLRLIYFSYDVKMKEKGDIPEGYSVSREKKERFSLILESASTNQTSMYLCASSLEVVDDEQYFGPGTRLTVT.

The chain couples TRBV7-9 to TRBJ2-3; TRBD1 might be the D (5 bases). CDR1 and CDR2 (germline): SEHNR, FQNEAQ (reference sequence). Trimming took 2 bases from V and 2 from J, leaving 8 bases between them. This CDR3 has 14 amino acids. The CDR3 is CASSLSGNTDTQYF. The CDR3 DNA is TGTGCCAGCAGCTTATCAGGGAACACAGATACGCAGTATTTT.

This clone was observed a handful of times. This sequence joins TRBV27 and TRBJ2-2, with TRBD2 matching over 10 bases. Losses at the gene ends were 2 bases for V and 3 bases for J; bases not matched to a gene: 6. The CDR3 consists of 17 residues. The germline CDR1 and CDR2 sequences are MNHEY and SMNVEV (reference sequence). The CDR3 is CASSLASGSRYTGELFF. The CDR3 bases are TGTGCCAGCAGTTTAGCTAGCGGGAGTCGTTACACCGGGGAGCTGTTTTTT.

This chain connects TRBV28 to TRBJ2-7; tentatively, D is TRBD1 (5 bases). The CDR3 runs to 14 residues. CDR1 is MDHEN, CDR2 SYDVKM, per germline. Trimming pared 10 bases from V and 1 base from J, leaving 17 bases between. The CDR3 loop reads CATHLGEESYEQYF. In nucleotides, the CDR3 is TGTGCCACCCATTTAGGGGAAGAGTCCTACGAGCAGTACTTC.

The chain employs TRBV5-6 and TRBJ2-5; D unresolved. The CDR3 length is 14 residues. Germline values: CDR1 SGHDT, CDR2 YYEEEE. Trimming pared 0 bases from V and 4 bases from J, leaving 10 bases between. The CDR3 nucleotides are TGTGCCAGCAGCTTGGAGGCTAGTGGAGAGACCCAGTACTTC. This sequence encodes CASSLEASGETQYF.

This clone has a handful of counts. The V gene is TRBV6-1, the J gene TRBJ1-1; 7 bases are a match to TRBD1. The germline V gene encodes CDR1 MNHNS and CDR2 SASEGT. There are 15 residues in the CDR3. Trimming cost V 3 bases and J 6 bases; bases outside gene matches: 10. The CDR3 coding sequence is TGTGCCAGCAGTGAGAAGGGGGCCCCTTGGGCTGAAGCTTTCTTT. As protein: CASSEKGAPWAEAFF.

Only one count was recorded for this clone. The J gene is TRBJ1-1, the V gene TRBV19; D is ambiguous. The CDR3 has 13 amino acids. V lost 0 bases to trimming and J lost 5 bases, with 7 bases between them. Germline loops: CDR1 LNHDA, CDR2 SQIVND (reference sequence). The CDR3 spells CASSIEYGTEAFF. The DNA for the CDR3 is TGTGCCAGTAGTATAGAGTACGGGACTGAAGCTTTCTTT.

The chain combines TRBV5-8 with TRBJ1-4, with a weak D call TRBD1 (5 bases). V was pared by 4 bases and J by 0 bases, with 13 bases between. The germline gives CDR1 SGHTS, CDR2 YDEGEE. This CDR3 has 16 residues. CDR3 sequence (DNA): TGTGCCAGCAGCGCTACTGGGACTGCAACTAATGAAAAACTGTTTTTT. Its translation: CASSATGTATNEKLFF.

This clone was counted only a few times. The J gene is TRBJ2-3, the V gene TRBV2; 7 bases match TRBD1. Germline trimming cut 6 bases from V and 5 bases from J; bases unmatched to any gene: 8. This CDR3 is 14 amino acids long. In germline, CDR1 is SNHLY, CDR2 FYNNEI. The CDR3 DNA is TGTGCCAGCAGAGCGCGACAGGGCCAAGATACGCAGTATTTT. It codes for CASRARQGQDTQYF.

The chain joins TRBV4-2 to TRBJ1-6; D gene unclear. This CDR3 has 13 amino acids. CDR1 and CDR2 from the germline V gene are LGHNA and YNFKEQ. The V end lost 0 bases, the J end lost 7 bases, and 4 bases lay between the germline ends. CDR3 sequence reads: CASSQDRNSPLHF. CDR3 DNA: TGTGCCAGCAGCCAAGACAGGAATTCACCCCTCCACTTT.

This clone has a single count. The CDR3 DNA reads as TGTGCCAGCAGCTTAACTCGCTCGAACACCGGGGAGCTGTTTTTT. This encodes CASSLTRSNTGELFF. V is TRBV7-2 and J is TRBJ2-2; D is unclear. In germline, CDR1 is SGHTA, CDR2 FQGNSA. Trimming took off 2 bases at V and 0 bases at J, with 7 bases between the two ends. The CDR3 is made up of 15 amino acids. Together with reference TRBV7-2 and TRBJ2-2, the CDR3 gives the full variable domain: GAGVSQSPSNKVTEKGKDVELRCDPISGHTALYWYRQSLGQGLEFLIYFQGNSAPDKSGLPSDRFSAERTGGSVSTLTIQRTQQEDSAVYLCASSLTRSNTGELFFGEGSRLTVL.

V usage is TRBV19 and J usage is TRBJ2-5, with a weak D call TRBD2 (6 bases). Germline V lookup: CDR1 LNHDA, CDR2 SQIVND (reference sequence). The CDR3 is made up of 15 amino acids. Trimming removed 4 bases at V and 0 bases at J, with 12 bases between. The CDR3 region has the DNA TGTGCCAGTAGTACCGTAGGGAGGTACCAAGAGACCCAGTACTTC. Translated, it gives CASSTVGRYQETQYF.

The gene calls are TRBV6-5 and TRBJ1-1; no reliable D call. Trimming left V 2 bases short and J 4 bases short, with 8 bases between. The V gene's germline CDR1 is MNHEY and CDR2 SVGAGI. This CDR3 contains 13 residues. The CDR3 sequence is CASSYVRGTEAFF. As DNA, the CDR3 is TGTGCCAGCAGTTACGTAAGAGGCACTGAAGCTTTCTTT.

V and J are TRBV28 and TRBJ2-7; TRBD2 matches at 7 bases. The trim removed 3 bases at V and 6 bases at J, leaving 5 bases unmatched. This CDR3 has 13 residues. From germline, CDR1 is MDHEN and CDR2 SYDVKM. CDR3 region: CASSLGGLGEQYF. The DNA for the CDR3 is TGTGCCAGCAGTTTGGGGGGGTTGGGCGAGCAGTACTTC.

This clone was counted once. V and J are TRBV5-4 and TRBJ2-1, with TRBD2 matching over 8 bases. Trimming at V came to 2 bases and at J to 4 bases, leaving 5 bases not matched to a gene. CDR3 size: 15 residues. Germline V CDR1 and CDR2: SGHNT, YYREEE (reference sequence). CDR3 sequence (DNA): TGTGCCAGCAGCTTAGCCGGGAGGGAGTACAATGAGCAGTTCTTC. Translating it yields CASSLAGREYNEQFF.

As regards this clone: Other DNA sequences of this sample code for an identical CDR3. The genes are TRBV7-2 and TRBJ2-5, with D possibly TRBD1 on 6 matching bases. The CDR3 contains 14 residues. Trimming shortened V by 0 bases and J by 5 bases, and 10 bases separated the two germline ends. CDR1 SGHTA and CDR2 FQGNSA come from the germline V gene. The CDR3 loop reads CASSLAGRGETQYF. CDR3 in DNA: TGTGCCAGCAGCTTAGCGGGCAGGGGTGAGACCCAGTACTTC. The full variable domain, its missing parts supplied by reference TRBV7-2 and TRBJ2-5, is GAGVSQSPSNKVTEKGKDVELRCDPISGHTALYWYRQSLGQGLEFLIYFQGNSAPDKSGLPSDRFSAERTGGSVSTLTIQRTQQEDSAVYLCASSLAGRGETQYFGPGTRLLVL.

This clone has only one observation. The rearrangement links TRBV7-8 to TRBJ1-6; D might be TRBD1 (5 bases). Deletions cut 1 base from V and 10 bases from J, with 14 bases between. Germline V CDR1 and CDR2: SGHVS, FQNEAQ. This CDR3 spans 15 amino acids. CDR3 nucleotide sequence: TGTGCCAGCAGCTTAGTAATTTCGGGGGGATCACCCCTCCACTTT. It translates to CASSLVISGGSPLHF.

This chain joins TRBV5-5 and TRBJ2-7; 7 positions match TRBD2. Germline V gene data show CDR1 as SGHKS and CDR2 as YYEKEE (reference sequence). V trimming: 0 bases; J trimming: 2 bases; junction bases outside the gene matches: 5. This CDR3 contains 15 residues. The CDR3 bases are TGTGCCAGCAGCTTGGAACTAGCGTCAACCTACGAGCAGTACTTC. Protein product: CASSLELASTYEQYF. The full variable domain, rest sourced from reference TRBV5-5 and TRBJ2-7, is DAGVTQSPTHLIKTRGQQVTLRCSPISGHKSVSWYQQVLGQGPQFIFQYYEKEERGRGNFPDRFSARQFPNYSSELNVNALLLGDSALYLCASSLELASTYEQYFGPGTRLTVT.

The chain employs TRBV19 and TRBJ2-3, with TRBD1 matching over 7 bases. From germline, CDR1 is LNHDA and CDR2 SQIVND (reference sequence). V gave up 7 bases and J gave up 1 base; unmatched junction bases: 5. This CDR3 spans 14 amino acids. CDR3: CASMAGTGTDTQYF. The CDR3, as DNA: TGTGCCAGTATGGCCGGGACAGGCACAGATACGCAGTATTTT.

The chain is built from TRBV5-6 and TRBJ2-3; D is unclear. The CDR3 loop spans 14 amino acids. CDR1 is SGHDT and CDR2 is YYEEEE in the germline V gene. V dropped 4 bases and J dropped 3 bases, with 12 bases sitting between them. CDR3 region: CASSPVPITDTQYF. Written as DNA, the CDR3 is TGTGCCAGCAGCCCGGTACCTATAACAGATACGCAGTATTTT. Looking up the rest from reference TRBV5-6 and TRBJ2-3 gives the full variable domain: DAGVTQSPTHLIKTRGQQVTLRCSPKSGHDTVSWYQQALGQGPQFIFQYYEEEERQRGNFPDRFSGHQFPNYSSELNVNALLLGDSALYLCASSPVPITDTQYFGPGTRLTVL.

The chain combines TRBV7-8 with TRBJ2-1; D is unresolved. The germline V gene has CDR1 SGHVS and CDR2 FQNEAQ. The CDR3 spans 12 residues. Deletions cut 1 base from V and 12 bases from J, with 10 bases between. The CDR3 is CASSLGPARQFF. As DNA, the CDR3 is TGTGCCAGCAGCTTAGGTCCCGCCAGGCAGTTCTTC.

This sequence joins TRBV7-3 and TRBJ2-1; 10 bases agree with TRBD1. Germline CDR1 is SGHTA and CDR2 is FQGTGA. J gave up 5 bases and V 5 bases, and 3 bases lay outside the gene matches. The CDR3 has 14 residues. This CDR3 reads CASSPDRGHNEQFF. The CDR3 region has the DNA TGTGCCAGCAGCCCCGACAGGGGGCACAATGAGCAGTTCTTC.

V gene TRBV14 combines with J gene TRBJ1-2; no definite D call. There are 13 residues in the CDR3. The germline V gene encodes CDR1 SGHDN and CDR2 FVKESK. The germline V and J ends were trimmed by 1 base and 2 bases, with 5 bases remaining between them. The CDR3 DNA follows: TGTGCCAGCAGCCAAGCCAGAAACTATGGCTACACCTTC. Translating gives CASSQARNYGYTF.